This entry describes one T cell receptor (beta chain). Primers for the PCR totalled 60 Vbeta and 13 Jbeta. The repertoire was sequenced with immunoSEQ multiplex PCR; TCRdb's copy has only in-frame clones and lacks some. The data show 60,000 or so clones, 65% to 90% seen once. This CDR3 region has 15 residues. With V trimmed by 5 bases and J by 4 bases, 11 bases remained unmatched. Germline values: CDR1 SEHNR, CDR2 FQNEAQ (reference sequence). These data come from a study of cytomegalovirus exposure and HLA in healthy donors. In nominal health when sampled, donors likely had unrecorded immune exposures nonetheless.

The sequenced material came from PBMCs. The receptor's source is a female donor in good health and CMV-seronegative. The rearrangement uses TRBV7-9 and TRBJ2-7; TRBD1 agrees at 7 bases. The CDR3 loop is CASSLISGTVYEQYF. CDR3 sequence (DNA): TGTGCCAGCAGCCTCATATCCGGGACAGTGTACGAGCAGTACTTC.